The clone carrying this T cell receptor (beta chain) has ten or more counts. The data derive from a study of T cells in Graves' hyperthyroidism and ophthalmopathy. Researchers amplified the TCR beta CDR3 regions from RNA transcripts. First-round RT-PCR of the TCR CDR3 relied on the HTBI primer set. TCRdb analysed the multiplex PCR reads with MiXCR anew, one entry per CDR3 protein. The sample holds fewer than 650,000 distinct CDR3 sequences, 14% seen once. The receptor's source is a woman in her 40s with Graves' hyperthyroidism. Sequenced: blood.

CDR3 DNA sequence: TGTGCCAGCAGTTTACGGATAGCGGGAGGCTACGAGCAGTACTTC. Protein: CASSLRIAGGYEQYF. The chain is built from TRBV28 and TRBJ2-7, with 10 bases lining up with TRBD2. CDR3 length: 15 amino acids. Germline CDR1 MDHEN, CDR2 SYDVKM. The junction had 4 bases not matched to a gene; V was cut back by 2 bases and J by 3 bases.